These T cell receptor beta chains were read from a single sample in a study of shared clonotypes between healthy human individuals. TCRdb's copy holds only in-frame clones and misses some; the assay was immunoSEQ multiplex PCR. Of more than 1 million clones listed, around 78% are singletons. Sample: memory CD4+ T cells from PBMCs. Source of these receptors: a young man in good health. Some clones in this sample may be carry-over from other donors' samples. The CDR3 runs from the conserved cysteine through the conserved F or W. Each record gives: V gene, J gene, clone size, D gene, CDR3 DNA, CDR3 protein. A D gene is named only where the DNA matches it firmly. Some rows have no size entry. The others give once, few or many, or a class for an expanded clone.

V: TRBV27
J: TRBJ2-5
size: .
D: .
DNA: TGTGCCAGCAGTCCACGGACCGAGAAGAGACAAGAGACCCAGTACTTC
CDR3: CASSPRTEKRQETQYF

V: TRBV6-4
J: TRBJ2-1
size: once
D: TRBD1
DNA: TGTGCCAGCAGTGGAAGTGACAGGGAGGAGCAGTTCTTC
CDR3: CASSGSDREEQFF

V: TRBV5-6
J: TRBJ2-7
size: few
D: .
DNA: TGTGCCAGCAGCCCGGGCAGGCAGAGCTCCTACGAGCAGTACTTC
CDR3: CASSPGRQSSYEQYF

V: TRBV9
J: TRBJ2-5
size: .
D: TRBD1
DNA: TGTGCCAGCAGCGCCGGGACAGGGACCTCACAAGAGACCCAGTACTTC
CDR3: CASSAGTGTSQETQYF

V: TRBV19
J: TRBJ2-1
size: .
D: .
DNA: TGTGCCAGTAGTATAGGAGGACGCTGGGACCCCTACAATGAGCAGTTCTTC
CDR3: CASSIGGRWDPYNEQFF

V: TRBV19
J: TRBJ1-2
size: .
D: .
DNA: TGTGCCAGTAGTATGTCCCGGACACCTTACCATGGCTACACCTTC
CDR3: CASSMSRTPYHGYTF

V: TRBV6-1
J: TRBJ2-7
size: .
D: TRBD2
DNA: TGTGCCAGCAGTGAAGTTTCGGGACTAGCGGGAGAGGCGTACTTC
CDR3: CASSEVSGLAGEAYF

V: TRBV28
J: TRBJ1-1
size: .
D: .
DNA: TGTGCCAGCAGTGGAGAACGGTACACTGAAGCTTTCTTT
CDR3: CASSGERYTEAFF

V: TRBV25-1
J: TRBJ2-3
size: .
D: .
DNA: TGTGCCAGCACCCCCAGAGGATCTAGCACAGATACGCAGTATTTT
CDR3: CASTPRGSSTDTQYF

V: TRBV27
J: TRBJ1-1
size: .
D: .
DNA: TGTGCCAGCAGTTTATCTCCGTCTCTACGGGTCGGTCGGACTGAAGCTTTCTTT
CDR3: CASSLSPSLRVGRTEAFF

V: TRBV14
J: TRBJ2-2
size: .
D: .
DNA: TGTGCCAGCAGCCAAGTCTTTTCGGCCGGGGAGCTGTTTTTT
CDR3: CASSQVFSAGELFF

V: TRBV7-9
J: TRBJ1-4
size: few
D: TRBD1
DNA: TGTGCCAGCAGCCCGTTGACAGGGTCTAACGAAAAACTGTTTTTT
CDR3: CASSPLTGSNEKLFF

V: TRBV28
J: TRBJ2-1
size: .
D: .
DNA: TGTGCCAGCAGTGCAACAGAAGCCCACTCCTACAATGAGCAGTTCTTC
CDR3: CASSATEAHSYNEQFF

V: TRBV25-1
J: TRBJ2-1
size: .
D: .
DNA: TGTGCCAGCAGTGGGCAGGGGAGGGTCTCCTACAATGAGCAGTTCTTC
CDR3: CASSGQGRVSYNEQFF

V: TRBV28
J: TRBJ1-2
size: .
D: TRBD1
DNA: TGTGCCAGCAGTCTCGGGACAGGGCTCCACTATGGCTACACCTTC
CDR3: CASSLGTGLHYGYTF

V: TRBV9
J: TRBJ2-1
size: .
D: TRBD2
DNA: TGTGCCAGCAGCGTAGATAGCGGGAGCCGGGATGAGCAGTTCTTC
CDR3: CASSVDSGSRDEQFF

V: TRBV7-2
J: TRBJ2-3
size: .
D: TRBD2
DNA: TGTGCCAGCAGCTACTACACTAGCGGTCTCACAGATACGCAGTATTTT
CDR3: CASSYYTSGLTDTQYF

V: TRBV14
J: TRBJ2-4
size: .
D: TRBD2
DNA: TGTGCCAGCAGCTTACTAGCGGGAGGCAACATTCAGTACTTC
CDR3: CASSLLAGGNIQYF

V: TRBV2
J: TRBJ1-3
size: .
D: .
DNA: TGTGCCAGCAGTGTAGCGGAAATTGGAAACACCATATATTTT
CDR3: CASSVAEIGNTIYF

V: TRBV7-9
J: TRBJ2-7
size: .
D: .
DNA: TGTGCCAGCAGCCCGCGTTACAGGGCCTACGAGCAGTACTTC
CDR3: CASSPRYRAYEQYF

V: TRBV5-1
J: TRBJ2-3
size: .
D: TRBD2
DNA: TGCGCCAGCAGCTTACTAGCGGGCACAGATACGCAGTATTTT
CDR3: CASSLLAGTDTQYF

V: TRBV7-9
J: TRBJ2-2
size: .
D: TRBD1
DNA: TGTGCCAGCAGCTCCGGGACAGGGGGCGATCCCGCGGGGACCGGGGAGCTGTTTTTT
CDR3: CASSSGTGGDPAGTGELFF

V: TRBV7-3
J: TRBJ2-1
size: once
D: .
DNA: TGTGCCAGCAGCTTAGGGCAGTACAATGAGCAGTTCTTC
CDR3: CASSLGQYNEQFF

V: TRBV5-1
J: TRBJ2-1
size: .
D: TRBD2
DNA: TGCGCCAGCAGCTTGGCGCGAGCGACTAGCCTCTACAATGAGCAGTTCTTC
CDR3: CASSLARATSLYNEQFF

V: TRBV18
J: TRBJ1-4
size: .
D: .
DNA: TGTGCCAGCTCAAAACGAATAGCAACTAATGAAAAACTGTTTTTT
CDR3: CASSKRIATNEKLFF

V: TRBV2
J: TRBJ2-2
size: .
D: TRBD1
DNA: TGTGCCAGCAGTGGACAGGGGGCGCGCGCCGGGGAGCTGTTTTTT
CDR3: CASSGQGARAGELFF

V: TRBV4-3
J: TRBJ2-1
size: .
D: TRBD2
DNA: TGCGCCAGCAGCCAAGATCCCCCTTTCTCGGGAGGGTACTACAATGAGCAGTTCTTC
CDR3: CASSQDPPFSGGYYNEQFF

V: TRBV19
J: TRBJ1-1
size: few
D: TRBD1
DNA: TGTGCCAGTAGTACTTCACGACAGGGGGCAGAGACTGAAGCTTTCTTT
CDR3: CASSTSRQGAETEAFF

V: TRBV9
J: TRBJ2-5
size: once
D: .
DNA: TGTGCCAGCAGCGCCCTGTCCGGTGGGACGATCGAGACCCAGTACTTC
CDR3: CASSALSGGTIETQYF

V: TRBV5-4
J: TRBJ2-1
size: few
D: .
DNA: TGTGCCAGCAGCTTGGCCAGGGGGGGAGGGAACAATGAGCAGTTCTTC
CDR3: CASSLARGGGNNEQFF